These T cell receptor beta chains were read from a single sample in a study of cytomegalovirus exposure and HLA in healthy donors. Sequencing used immunoSEQ multiplex PCR; TCRdb keeps in-frame clones, though not all of them. The specimen's table records about 130,000 clones. Sequencing input: PBMCs. The receptors were gathered from a woman in her fifties or sixties in good health and CMV-seronegative. The CDR3 runs from the conserved cysteine through the conserved F or W. D genes are given only for firm matches.

CASSLAGQGRSGYTF	TGTGCCAGCAGCTTAGCGGGACAGGGAAGAAGTGGCTACACCTTC	TRBD1	TRBV7-9	TRBJ1-2
CASSGQGARTEAFF	TGTGCCAGCAGTGGACAGGGGGCGAGGACTGAAGCTTTCTTT	TRBD1	TRBV6-5	TRBJ1-1
CASSLALEGSGYTF	TGCGCCAGCAGCTTGGCCCTGGAGGGAAGTGGCTACACCTTC	NA	TRBV5-1	TRBJ1-2
CASRHGARDEQYF	TGTGCCAGCAGACACGGAGCGAGAGACGAGCAGTACTTC	NA	TRBV11-1	TRBJ2-7
CASSPRLAGGYNEQFF	TGTGCCAGCAGCCCCCGACTAGCGGGGGGCTACAATGAGCAGTTCTTC	TRBD2	TRBV9	TRBJ2-1
CASSARTLNTEAFF	TGTGCCAGCAGTGCGAGGACTCTGAACACTGAAGCTTTCTTT	NA	TRBV2	TRBJ1-1
CASSQRTGGDSPLHF	TGCGCCAGCAGCCAACGGACAGGGGGCGATTCACCCCTCCACTTT	TRBD1	TRBV4-1	TRBJ1-6
CASSLVTSGSSTDTQYF	TGTGCCAGCAGCTTAGTGACTAGCGGGTCTAGCACAGATACGCAGTATTTT	TRBD2	TRBV7-8	TRBJ2-3
CAAAGQMYEQYF	TGCGCCGCTGCCGGACAGATGTACGAGCAGTACTTC	NA	TRBV10-2	TRBJ2-7
CASSQEWGTGWDTQYF	TGTGCCAGCAGCCAAGAATGGGGGACAGGGTGGGATACGCAGTATTTT	TRBD1	TRBV14	TRBJ2-3
CASRLWTQYF	TGTGCCAGCAGACTCTGGACCCAGTACTTC	NA	TRBV5-4	TRBJ2-5
CASSLSGERSPLHF	TGTGCCAGCAGTTTATCAGGGGAACGTTCACCCCTCCACTTT	NA	TRBV27	TRBJ1-6
CASSRSSHESGQNTGELFF	TGCGCCAGCAGCAGGTCTTCCCACGAGTCGGGACAGAACACCGGGGAGCTGTTTTTT	NA	TRBV5-1	TRBJ2-2
CASSLGLGGGNQPQHF	TGTGCCAGCAGCTTAGGCCTCGGGGGGGGCAATCAGCCCCAGCATTTT	NA	TRBV7-6	TRBJ1-5
CASSWAAEGLKQYF	TGTGCCAGCAGTTGGGCTGCTGAAGGTCTCAAGCAGTACTTC	NA	TRBV28	TRBJ2-7
CASSYDRGYQPQHF	TGTGCCAGCAGTTATGACAGGGGATACCAGCCCCAGCATTTT	TRBD1	TRBV6-5	TRBJ1-5
CASSRRGTVSTDTQYF	TGTGCCAGCAGCCGCCGCGGGACAGTTAGCACAGATACGCAGTATTTT	NA	TRBV7-8	TRBJ2-3
CASSSTGYDYGYTF	TGTGCCAGCAGCTCGACAGGGTATGACTACGGCTACACCTTC	TRBD1	TRBV2	TRBJ1-2
CASRTSVANTGELFF	TGTGCCAGCAGAACTAGCGTAGCGAACACCGGGGAGCTGTTTTTT	TRBD2	TRBV27	TRBJ2-2
CASSYGAGGSSYGYTF	TGTGCCAGCAGTTACGGGGCAGGGGGGAGTTCCTATGGCTACACCTTC	TRBD1	TRBV6-5	TRBJ1-2
CASSSGPGTGGEAFF	TGTGCCAGCAGCTCCGGTCCCGGGACAGGGGGTGAAGCTTTCTTT	TRBD1	TRBV11-2	TRBJ1-1
CASSPWGTGKKDSGANVLTF	TGTGCCAGCAGTCCCTGGGGGACAGGTAAAAAAGACTCTGGGGCCAACGTCCTGACTTTC	TRBD1	TRBV28	TRBJ2-6